This T cell receptor (beta chain) was obtained from a study of T-cell reconstitution after alpha-beta-depleted transplantation in children. This clonotype was observed a handful of times. Germline V lookup: CDR1 SGHRS, CDR2 YFSETQ. Trimming cost V 1 base and J 3 bases; bases outside gene matches: 7. The CDR3 contains 16 residues. The TCRbeta library was prepared with unique molecular identifiers. TCRdb reprocessed the PCR reads with MiXCR, giving one entry per CDR3 protein. This table has some 300,000 distinct CDR3 sequences, over 9% appearing once. The chain has TRBV5-1 and TRBJ2-3, with 8 bases lining up with TRBD2. The clonotype comes from a human donor who donated a stem cell graft to a child with acute lymphoblastic leukemia. Sequencing was performed on PBMCs from the stem cell graft donor, taken from the stem cell graft. Here the CDR3 DNA reads TGCGCCAGCAGCTTGCACGGGAGGGCCCGGACAGATACGCAGTATTTT. Translating it yields CASSLHGRARTDTQYF.